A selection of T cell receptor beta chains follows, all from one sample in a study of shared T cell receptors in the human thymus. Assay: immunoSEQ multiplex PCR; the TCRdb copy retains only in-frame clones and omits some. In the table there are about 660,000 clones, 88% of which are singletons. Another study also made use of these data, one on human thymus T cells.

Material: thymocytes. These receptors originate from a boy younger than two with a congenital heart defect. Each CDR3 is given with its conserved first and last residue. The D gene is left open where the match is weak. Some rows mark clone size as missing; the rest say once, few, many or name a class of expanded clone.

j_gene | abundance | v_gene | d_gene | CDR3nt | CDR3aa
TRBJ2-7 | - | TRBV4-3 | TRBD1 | TGCGCCAGCAGCCAAGATCGGGGAGGACAGGGGGCCTACGAGCAGTACTTC | CASSQDRGGQGAYEQYF
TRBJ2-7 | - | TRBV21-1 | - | TGTGCCAGCAGCAACCCGGAGGCTAGCGGGAGGACCCCTCTGAAGTACTTC | CASSNPEASGRTPLKYF
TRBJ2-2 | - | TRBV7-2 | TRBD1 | TGTGCCAGCAGCTTCAGGACAGGGCGCTACACCGGGGAGCTGTTTTTT | CASSFRTGRYTGELFF
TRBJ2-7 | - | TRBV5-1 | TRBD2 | TGCGCCAGCAGCTTGGCTCTAGCGGGAGGGCCGGGGGTCGACGAGCAGTACTTC | CASSLALAGGPGVDEQYF
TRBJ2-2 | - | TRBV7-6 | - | TGTGCCAGCAGCTTAGAGCAGGGGCGGGACACCGGGGAGCTGTTTTTT | CASSLEQGRDTGELFF
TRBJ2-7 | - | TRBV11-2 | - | TGTGCCAGCAGCTTAGATTTAAGAGGGAGGAACGAGCAGTACTTC | CASSLDLRGRNEQYF
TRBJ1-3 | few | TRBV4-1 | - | TGCGCCAGCAGCCAGGTCCGGGACACCTCTGGAAACACCATATATTTT | CASSQVRDTSGNTIYF
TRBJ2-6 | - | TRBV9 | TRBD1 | TGTGCCAGCAGCGTAGGGACAGGGGCCGGGGCCAACGTCCTGACTTTC | CASSVGTGAGANVLTF
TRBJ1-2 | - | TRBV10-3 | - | TGTGCCATCAGTGAGGATCCAACAGGGATGGGGTATGGCTACACCTTC | CAISEDPTGMGYGYTF
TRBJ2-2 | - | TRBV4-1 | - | TGCGCCAGCAGCCAAGAACGGGGAGCGGCGAACACCGGGGAGCTGTTTTTT | CASSQERGAANTGELFF
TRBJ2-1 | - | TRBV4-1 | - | TGCGCCAGCAGCCGTTTAGCCCCCCCGGGAAGTGAGCAGTTCTTC | CASSRLAPPGSEQFF
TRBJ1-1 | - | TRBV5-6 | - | TGTGCCAGCAGCGAGGGCCAGGGGATGGTAACTGAAGCTTTCTTT | CASSEGQGMVTEAFF
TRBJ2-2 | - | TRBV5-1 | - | TGCGCCAGCACCGGGGGAGCCGGGGAGCTGTTTTTT | CASTGGAGELFF
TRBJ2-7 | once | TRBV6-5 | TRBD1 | TGTGCCAGCAGTTGTAGGGGACAGGGTGTCTACGAGCAGTACTTC | CASSCRGQGVYEQYF
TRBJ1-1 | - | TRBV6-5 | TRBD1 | TGTGCCAGCAGTGAACAGGGGGCGAGAACTGAAGCTTTCTTT | CASSEQGARTEAFF
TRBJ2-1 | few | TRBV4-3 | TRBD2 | TGCGCCAGCAGCCAAGAGTCGGGGCGGGAGTCAGTTGAGCAGTTCTTC | CASSQESGRESVEQFF
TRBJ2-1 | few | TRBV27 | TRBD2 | TGTGCCAGCAGTGGTGGACTAGCGGGGGACAATGAGCAGTTCTTC | CASSGGLAGDNEQFF
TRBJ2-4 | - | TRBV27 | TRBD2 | TGTGCCAGCAGTTTACGCGGGAGCTCTTTTGTTCAGTACTTC | CASSLRGSSFVQYF